The clone carrying this T cell receptor beta chain was observed a single time. What it binds is unknown. The protocol was immunoSEQ multiplex PCR, while the TCRdb copy is restricted to in-frame clones and leaves out a portion. Among about 41,000 clones listed, around 87% were seen once. This sample stems from a study of OX40 agonist ivuxolimab in advanced cancers. Study-level background: Participants, 75% to 90% male, averaged roughly 59 years of age, ranging from 23 to 79. Findings and caveats of the study: Among the nonresponders, some also had low normalized T-cell clonal expansion. Clonal expansion among partial responders at 0.1-3.0 mg/kg ranked near the lowest.

The CDR3 runs to 12 residues. Germline V lookup: CDR1 MNHEY, CDR2 SVGAGI. V was trimmed by 6 bases and J by 12 bases, leaving 15 bases between them. This clonotype originated in an adult with an advanced solid tumor such as melanoma, head and neck, liver or kidney cancer. The chain recombines TRBV6-5 with TRBJ2-1; either TRBD1 or TRBD2 may fit D (6 bases each). Sequenced material: CD4+ or CD8+ T cells sorted from blood, taken in a trial of the OX40 agonist ivuxolimab. The CDR3, as DNA: TGTGCCAGCAGGCCGGAAGGGGGAGGGCAGTTCTTC. It translates to CASRPEGGGQFF.